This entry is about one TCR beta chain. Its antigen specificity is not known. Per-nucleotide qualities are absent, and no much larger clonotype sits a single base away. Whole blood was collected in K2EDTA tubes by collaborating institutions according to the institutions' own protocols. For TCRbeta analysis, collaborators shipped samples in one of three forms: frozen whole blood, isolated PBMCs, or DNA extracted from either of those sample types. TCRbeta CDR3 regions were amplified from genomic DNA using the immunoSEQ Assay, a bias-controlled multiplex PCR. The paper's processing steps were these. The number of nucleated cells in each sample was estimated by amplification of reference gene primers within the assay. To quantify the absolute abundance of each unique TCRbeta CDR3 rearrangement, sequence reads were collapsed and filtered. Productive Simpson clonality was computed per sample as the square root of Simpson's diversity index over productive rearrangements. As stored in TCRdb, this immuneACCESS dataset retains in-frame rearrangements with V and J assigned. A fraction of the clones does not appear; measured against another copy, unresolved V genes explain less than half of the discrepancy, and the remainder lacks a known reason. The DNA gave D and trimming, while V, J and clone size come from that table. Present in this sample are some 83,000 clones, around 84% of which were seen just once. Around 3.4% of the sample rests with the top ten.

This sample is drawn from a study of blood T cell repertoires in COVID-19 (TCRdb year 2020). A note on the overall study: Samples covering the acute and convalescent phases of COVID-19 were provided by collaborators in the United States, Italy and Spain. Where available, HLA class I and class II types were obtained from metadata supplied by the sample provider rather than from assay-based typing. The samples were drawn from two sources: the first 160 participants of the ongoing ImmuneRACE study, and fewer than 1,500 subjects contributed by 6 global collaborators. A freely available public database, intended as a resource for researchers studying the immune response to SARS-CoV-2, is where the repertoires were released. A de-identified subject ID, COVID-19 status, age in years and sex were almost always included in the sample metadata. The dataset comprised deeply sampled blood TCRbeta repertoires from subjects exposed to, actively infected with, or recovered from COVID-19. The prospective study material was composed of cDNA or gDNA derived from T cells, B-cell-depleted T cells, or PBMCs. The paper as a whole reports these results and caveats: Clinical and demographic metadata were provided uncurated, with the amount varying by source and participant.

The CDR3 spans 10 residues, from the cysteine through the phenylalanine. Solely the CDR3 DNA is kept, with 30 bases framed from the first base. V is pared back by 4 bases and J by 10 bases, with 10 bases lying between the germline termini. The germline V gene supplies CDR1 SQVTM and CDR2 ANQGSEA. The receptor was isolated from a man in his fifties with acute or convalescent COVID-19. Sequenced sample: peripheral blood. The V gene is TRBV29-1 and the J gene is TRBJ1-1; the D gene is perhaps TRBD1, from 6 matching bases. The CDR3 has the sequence CSVGGRRAFF. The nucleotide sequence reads TGCAGCGTTGGGGGGCGACGAGCTTTCTTT.